This entry concerns a single T cell receptor (beta chain). Its binding antigen is unknown. CDR1 and CDR2 are read off the germline V gene as MNHEY and SVGEGT. From its cysteine to its phenylalanine, the CDR3 spans 11 amino acids. There is no recorded DNA. The data were obtained in a study of CXCR3-negative and CXCR3-positive naive CD8 T cells (dated by TCRdb to about 2019). With respect to the entire study: Roughly 130 million TRB reads were obtained in total, roughly 1.5 +/- 0.3 million reads per library. The diversity and physicochemical repertoire analyses included more than ten donors pooled from two independent experiments. The TRBV-TRBJ cluster analysis covered naive subsets from roughly 5 donors and memory cells from 3 donors. Summary of the overall study and its limitations: TRB CDR3s from CXCR3-positive naive cells showed higher hydrophobicity (lower Kidera factor 4), lower energy, and higher strength and volume indices than CXCR3-negative naive cells. Surface CD5, linked to self-reactivity in mice, was comparable between naive subsets; TCR interaction strength was therefore also inferred from TRB CDR3 physicochemical properties. TRBV-TRBJ usage was similar between naive CXCR3-negative and CXCR3-positive cells from the same donor, while memory cells showed distinct patterns. Repertoire diversity was comparably high in both naive subsets but much lower in memory CD8+ T cells. Freshly isolated PBMCs were used for most assays because CXCR3 expression went down partially after cryopreservation.

For every CD8+ T cell subset, over 250,000 cells were flow-sorted straight into RLT lysis buffer, and each subset was sorted in triplicate. Naive CD8+ T cells were defined stringently as CD45RO-CCR7+CD27+CD95- to exclude memory contaminants. Standard density gradient centrifugation was used to isolate peripheral blood mononuclear cells from buffy coats. A FACSAria III was used to flow-sort naive CD8+ T cells into CXCR3-negative and CXCR3-positive populations. Total RNA was extracted from sorted cells with an RNeasy Mini Kit. The listed sequencing device is NextSeq 550. The Human TCR Profiling Kit (MiLaboratory) was used to make UMI-labeled 5' RACE TRB cDNA libraries. cDNA synthesis used the entire amount of extracted RNA, and PCR amplification then used the entire amount of cDNA produced. Libraries were prepared in parallel with an identical number of PCR cycles. The published analysis was carried out like this. With a minimum of two reads required per UMI, MIGEC and MiXCR pulled out about 50,000 +/- 10,000 unique UMI-labeled TRB cDNA molecules from each library. Each library averaged 40,000 +/- 10,000 functional in-frame TRB CDR3 nucleotide clonotypes without stop codons. After downsampling to 5000 UMI-labeled TRB molecules per sample, diversity metrics, including normalized Shannon-Wiener and Chao1, were computed in VDJtools. For the central five CDR3 residues, VDJtools calculated physicochemical properties weighted by clonotype size, namely interaction energy, strength, volume and Kidera factor 4. TCRdb reprocessed the public reads and reports one entry per CDR3 protein sequence, without DNA. In this record, the V and J calls reflect TCRdb's handling and not the investigators' own analysis. This sample's table has entries for 75,000 to 100,000 distinct CDR3 sequences. The ten largest clones represent roughly 0.99% of the sample.

Sequencing was done on a sample of naive CXCR3+ CD8+ T cells from blood. The cell subset or site label here, explained by the study, means: CD45RO-CCR7+CD27+CD95- naive CD8+ T cells expressing CXCR3 (TNR3+). The TCR comes from a human donor in good health. Some clones in this sample may be carry-over from other donors' samples. In this chain, TRBV6-2 or TRBV6-3 is recombined with TRBJ1-2. CDR3 sequence: CASSYPEDYTF.